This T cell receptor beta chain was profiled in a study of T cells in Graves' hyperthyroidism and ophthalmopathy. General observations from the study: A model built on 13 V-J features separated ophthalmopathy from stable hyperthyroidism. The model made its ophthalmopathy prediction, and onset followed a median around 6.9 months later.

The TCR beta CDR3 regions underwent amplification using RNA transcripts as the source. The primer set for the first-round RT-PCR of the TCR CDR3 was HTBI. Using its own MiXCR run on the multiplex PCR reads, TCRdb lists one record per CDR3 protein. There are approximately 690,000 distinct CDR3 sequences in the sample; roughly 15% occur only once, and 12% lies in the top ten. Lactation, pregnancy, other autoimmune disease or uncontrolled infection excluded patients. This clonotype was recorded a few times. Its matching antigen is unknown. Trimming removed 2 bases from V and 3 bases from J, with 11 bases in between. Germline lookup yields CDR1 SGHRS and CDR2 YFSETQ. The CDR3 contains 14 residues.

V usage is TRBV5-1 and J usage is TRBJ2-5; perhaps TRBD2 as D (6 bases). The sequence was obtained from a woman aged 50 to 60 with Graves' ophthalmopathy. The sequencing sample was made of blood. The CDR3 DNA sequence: TGCGCCAGCAGCTTTTACGGGAGTAAAGAGACCCAGTACTTC. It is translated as CASSFYGSKETQYF.